This T cell receptor beta chain was documented in a study of molecular identifiers for immune sequencing clone quantification. Points from the study as a whole: Sizes of highly expanded clones could be underestimated through identical TCRs sharing a barcode. Jurkat TCR RNA from one cell was spiked into about a million naive cells, and it was reportedly detectable there.

Sorting captured naive CD8 T cells as CD8+CD4-CCR7+CD45RA+. TCRdb re-called the PCR reads through MiXCR, storing one row per CDR3 protein. The profile covers approximately 9,000 distinct CDR3 sequences, with approximately 14% appearing a single time and approximately 1.6% taken by the ten largest. This CDR3 spans 13 amino acids. V was trimmed by 4 bases and J by 5 bases, leaving 8 bases between them. The germline V gene has CDR1 MNHEY and CDR2 SVGEGT. This clonotype was detected many times. Its antigen is unknown. The chain joins TRBV6-2 or TRBV6-3 to TRBJ2-2, with D unresolved. This TCR derives from a human donor in good health. Some libraries in this study had Jurkat cell RNA spiked in. Sequencing input: naive CD8+ T cells from blood, with Jurkat cell RNA spiked in. Regarding subset: FACS-sorted CD8+CD4-CCR7+CD45RA+ naive T cells. CDR3 region: CASSWTATGELFF. The CDR3, as DNA: TGTGCCAGCAGTTGGACGGCAACCGGGGAGCTGTTTTTT.